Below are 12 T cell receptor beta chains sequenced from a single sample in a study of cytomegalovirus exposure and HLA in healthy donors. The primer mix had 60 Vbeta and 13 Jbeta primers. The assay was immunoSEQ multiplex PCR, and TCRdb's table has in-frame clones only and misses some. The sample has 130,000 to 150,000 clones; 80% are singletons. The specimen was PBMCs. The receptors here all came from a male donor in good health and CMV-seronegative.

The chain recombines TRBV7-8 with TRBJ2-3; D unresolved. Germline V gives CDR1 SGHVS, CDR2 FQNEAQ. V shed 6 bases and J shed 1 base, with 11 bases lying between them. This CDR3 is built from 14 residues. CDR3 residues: CASSPQSGTDTQYF. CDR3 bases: TGTGCCAGCAGTCCCCAAAGCGGCACAGATACGCAGTATTTT.

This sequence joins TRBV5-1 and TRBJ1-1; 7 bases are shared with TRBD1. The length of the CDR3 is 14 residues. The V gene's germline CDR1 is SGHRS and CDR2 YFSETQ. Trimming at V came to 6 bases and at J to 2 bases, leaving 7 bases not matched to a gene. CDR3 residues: CASTRTGSNTEAFF. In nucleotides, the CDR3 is TGCGCCAGCACTAGGACAGGATCAAACACTGAAGCTTTCTTT.

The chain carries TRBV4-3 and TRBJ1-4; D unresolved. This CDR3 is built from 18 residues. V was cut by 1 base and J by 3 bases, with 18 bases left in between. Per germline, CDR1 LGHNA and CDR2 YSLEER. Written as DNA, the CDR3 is TGCGCCAGCAGCCAAGGCCGGCCCGGAGATGAGGCTAATGAAAAACTGTTTTTT. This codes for CASSQGRPGDEANEKLFF.

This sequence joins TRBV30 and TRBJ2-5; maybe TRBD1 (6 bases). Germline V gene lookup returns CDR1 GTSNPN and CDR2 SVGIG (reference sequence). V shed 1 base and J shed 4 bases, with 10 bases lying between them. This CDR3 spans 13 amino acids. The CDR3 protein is CAWSGGRAETQYF. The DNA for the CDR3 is TGTGCCTGGAGTGGGGGGCGGGCAGAGACCCAGTACTTC.

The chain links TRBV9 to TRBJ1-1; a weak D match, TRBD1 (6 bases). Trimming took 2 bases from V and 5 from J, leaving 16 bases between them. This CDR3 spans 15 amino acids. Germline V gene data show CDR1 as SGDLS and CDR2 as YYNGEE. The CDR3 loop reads CASSVAGAGKTEAFF. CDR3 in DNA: TGTGCCAGCAGCGTGGCGGGGGCAGGGAAGACTGAAGCTTTCTTT.

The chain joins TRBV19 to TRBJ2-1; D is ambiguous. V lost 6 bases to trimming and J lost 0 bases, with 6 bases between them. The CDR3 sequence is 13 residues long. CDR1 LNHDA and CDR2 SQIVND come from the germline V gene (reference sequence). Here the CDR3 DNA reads TGTGCCAGTAGCGACTTCTCCTACAATGAGCAGTTCTTC. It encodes CASSDFSYNEQFF.

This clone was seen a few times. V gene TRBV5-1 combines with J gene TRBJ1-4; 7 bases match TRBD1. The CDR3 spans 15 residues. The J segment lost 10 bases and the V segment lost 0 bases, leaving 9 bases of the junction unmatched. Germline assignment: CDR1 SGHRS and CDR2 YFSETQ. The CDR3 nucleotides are TGCGCCAGCAGCTTGGGCGTGAGGGGGCTCGGAAAACTGTTTTTT. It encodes CASSLGVRGLGKLFF.

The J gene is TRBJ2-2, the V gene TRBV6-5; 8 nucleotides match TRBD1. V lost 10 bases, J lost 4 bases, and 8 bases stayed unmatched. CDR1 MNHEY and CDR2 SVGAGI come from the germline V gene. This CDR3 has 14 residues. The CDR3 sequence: CATGQGAGTGELFF. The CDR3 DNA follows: TGTGCCACCGGTCAGGGGGCGGGCACCGGGGAGCTGTTTTTT.

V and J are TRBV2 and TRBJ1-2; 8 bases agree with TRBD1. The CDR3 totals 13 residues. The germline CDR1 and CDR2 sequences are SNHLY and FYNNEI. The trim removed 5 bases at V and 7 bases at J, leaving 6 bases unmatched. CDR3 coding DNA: TGTGCCAGCAGTATCGACAGGGGAGGTGGCTACACCTTC. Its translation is CASSIDRGGGYTF.

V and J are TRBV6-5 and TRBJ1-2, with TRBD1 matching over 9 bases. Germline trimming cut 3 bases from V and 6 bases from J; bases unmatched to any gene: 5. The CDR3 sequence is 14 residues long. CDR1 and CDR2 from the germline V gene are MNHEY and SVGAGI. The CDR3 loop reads CASSYRQGEDGYTF. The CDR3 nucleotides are TGTGCCAGCAGTTATCGACAGGGGGAGGATGGCTACACCTTC.

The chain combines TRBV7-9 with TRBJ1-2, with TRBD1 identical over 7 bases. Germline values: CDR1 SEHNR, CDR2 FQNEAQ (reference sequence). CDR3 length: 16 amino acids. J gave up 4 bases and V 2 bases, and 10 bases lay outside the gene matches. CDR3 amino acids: CASSLPGTDKGYGYTF. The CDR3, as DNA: TGTGCCAGCAGCTTACCTGGGACAGATAAAGGCTATGGCTACACCTTC.

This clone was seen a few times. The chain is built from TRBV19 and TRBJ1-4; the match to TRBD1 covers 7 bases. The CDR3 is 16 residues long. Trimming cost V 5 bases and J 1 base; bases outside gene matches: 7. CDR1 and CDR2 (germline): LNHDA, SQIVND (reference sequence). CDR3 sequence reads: CASSATGYLTNEKLFF. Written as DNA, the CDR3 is TGTGCCAGTAGTGCGACAGGGTATCTAACTAATGAAAAACTGTTTTTT.